The entry that follows covers one T cell receptor beta chain sequence. This specimen comes from a study of OX40 agonist ivuxolimab in advanced cancers. Clones were read by immunoSEQ multiplex PCR, and TCRdb kept only the in-frame ones, dropping some. The data hold 35,000 to 55,000 clones, with around 90% observed a single time. The V end was cut by 6 bases, the J end by 7 bases, with 13 bases between. Germline values: CDR1 MNHEY, CDR2 SVGAGI. The CDR3 spans 14 residues. This chain links TRBV6-5 with TRBJ1-6, with TRBD1 as a possible D gene (5 bases). The starting material was CD4+ or CD8+ T cells sorted from blood, obtained in a trial of the OX40 agonist ivuxolimab. This receptor was identified in an adult with an advanced solid tumor such as melanoma, head and neck, liver or kidney cancer. The CDR3, as DNA: TGTGCCAGCAGGGAGGGACTGATGAATTCACCCCTCCACTTT. Protein sequence: CASREGLMNSPLHF.